The 6 T cell receptor beta chains listed next were all sequenced from one sample in a study of cytomegalovirus exposure and HLA in healthy donors. In the PCR, 60 Vbeta and 13 Jbeta primers were used. Repertoires were generated with immunoSEQ multiplex PCR, while TCRdb's copy carries only in-frame clones and drops some. In the table there are fewer than 130,000 clones, approximately 70% of which are singletons. The sample consisted of PBMCs. The source is a man aged 40-49 years in good health and CMV-seropositive.

The chain employs TRBV12-5 and TRBJ2-3; D possibly corresponds to TRBD2 (5 bases). The V end lost 6 bases, the J end lost 4 bases, and 8 bases lay between the germline ends. The CDR3 is 12 amino acids. Germline-derived CDR1 and CDR2 are LGHNT and FRNRAP. This chain's CDR3 is CASGYGADTQYF. For the CDR3, the DNA is TGTGCTAGTGGCTACGGGGCAGATACGCAGTATTTT.

This sequence joins TRBV7-6 and TRBJ1-2, with TRBD1 matching over 7 bases. Germline assignment: CDR1 SGHVS and CDR2 FNYEAQ. With V trimmed by 5 bases and J by 6 bases, 9 bases remained unmatched. This CDR3 comprises 14 residues. CDR3 nucleotides: TGTGCCAGCAGCCCCTCCCAGGGGGTTGATGGCTACACCTTC. Protein product: CASSPSQGVDGYTF. The variable domain in full, with the rest retrieved from reference TRBV7-6 and TRBJ1-2, is GAGVSQSPRYKVTKRGQDVALRCDPISGHVSLYWYRQALGQGPEFLTYFNYEAQQDKSGLPNDRFSAERPEGSISTLTIQRTEQRDSAMYRCASSPSQGVDGYTFGSGTRLTVV.

The V gene is TRBV30, the J gene TRBJ1-1, with TRBD1 as a possible D gene (6 bases). The CDR3 is 12 amino acids. Germline V gene lookup returns CDR1 GTSNPN and CDR2 SVGIG (reference sequence). V was clipped by 8 bases and J by 6 bases, with 16 bases between them. CDR3: CAMKRTAAEAFF. The CDR3 nucleotides are TGTGCCATGAAAAGGACAGCCGCTGAAGCTTTCTTT.

This clone was picked up a small number of times. The rearrangement links TRBV4-3 to TRBJ2-2; no firm D call. Deletions cut 0 bases from V and 6 bases from J, with 17 bases between. This CDR3 spans 17 amino acids. The germline V gene has CDR1 LGHNA and CDR2 YSLEER. CDR3 DNA sequence: TGCGCCAGCAGCCAAGATAGGCAGGTGGCGTTTTCCGGGGAGCTGTTTTTT. Protein: CASSQDRQVAFSGELFF.

This clone was picked up a small number of times. The chain joins TRBV11-2 to TRBJ2-1, with D unclear. The CDR3 extends over 14 amino acids. CDR1 SGHAT and CDR2 FQNNGV come from the germline V gene. V shed 0 bases and J shed 0 bases, with 3 bases lying between them. The CDR3 DNA reads as TGTGCCAGCAGCTTAGATCACTCCTACAATGAGCAGTTCTTC. It is translated as CASSLDHSYNEQFF.

This sequence joins TRBV27 and TRBJ1-2; 7 bases map to TRBD1. J lost 4 bases, V lost 3 bases, and 2 bases had no gene match. This CDR3 is 13 amino acids long. From germline, CDR1 is MNHEY and CDR2 SMNVEV (reference sequence). This CDR3 reads CASSLTGTYGYTF. CDR3 nucleotide sequence: TGTGCCAGCAGTTTGACAGGGACCTATGGCTACACCTTC.